Listed below are T cell receptor beta chains from one sample, sequenced in a study of T cells after yellow fever vaccination. TCRdb re-derived calls from the 5' RACE reads in MiXCR, one entry per CDR3 protein. The profile shows about 580,000 distinct CDR3 sequences, about 15% of them singletons. The sequencing here drew on PBMCs, taken less than 6 days after the first yellow fever vaccination. All receptors come from a man younger than 35 who received the YFV17D yellow fever vaccine. Each CDR3 is given with its conserved first and last residue. The D gene is left open where the match is weak. Rows give clone size only sometimes, using once, few, many, or a class for an expanded clone.

j_call,d_call,clone_size,v_call,cdr3_aa,cdr3_nt
TRBJ2-6,-,-,TRBV4-1,CASSPYYSGANVLTF,TGCGCCAGCAGCCCCTACTACTCTGGGGCCAACGTCCTGACTTTC
TRBJ2-5,TRBD2,few,TRBV29-1,CSGGGLRGIQETQYF,TGCAGCGGCGGAGGGTTGCGGGGGATCCAAGAGACCCAGTACTTC
TRBJ2-2,TRBD1,few,TRBV10-3,CAVRGQGDTGELFF,TGTGCCGTCCGAGGACAGGGGGACACCGGGGAGCTGTTTTTT
TRBJ2-5,-,-,TRBV11-2,CASSFSFETQYF,TGTGCCAGCAGCTTCTCTTTCGAGACCCAGTACTTC
TRBJ1-1,-,few,TRBV4-3,CASSQDIGDMATEAFF,TGCGCCAGCAGCCAAGATATTGGGGATATGGCCACTGAAGCTTTCTTT
TRBJ1-6,-,once,TRBV19,CASRLVYNSPLHF,TGTGCCAGTAGGTTGGTCTATAATTCACCCCTCCACTTT
TRBJ1-1,TRBD1,-,TRBV5-1,CASSFGTGLGATEAFF,TGCGCCAGCAGCTTTGGGACAGGGTTGGGGGCCACTGAAGCTTTCTTT
TRBJ1-6,-,-,TRBV18,CASSTEPGRLPFYNSPLHF,TGTGCCAGCTCAACTGAGCCGGGACGGCTCCCCTTCTATAATTCACCCCTCCACTTT
TRBJ2-3,TRBD2,-,TRBV18,CASSPPPSGATDTQYF,TGTGCCAGCTCACCACCGCCTAGCGGGGCCACAGATACGCAGTATTTT
TRBJ2-3,-,-,TRBV10-1,CASSESSGQTTDTQYF,TGCGCCAGCAGTGAGTCTTCAGGGCAGACCACAGATACGCAGTATTTT
TRBJ1-1,-,few,TRBV6-1,CASNLGTGSEAFF,TGTGCCAGCAACTTGGGGACGGGGTCTGAAGCTTTCTTT
TRBJ1-4,-,few,TRBV12-3/TRBV12-4,CASSFREKLFF,TGTGCCAGTAGTTTTCGGGAAAAACTGTTTTTT
TRBJ2-1,-,once,TRBV7-6,CASSQNYNEQFF,TGTGCCAGCAGCCAAAACTACAATGAGCAGTTCTTC
TRBJ2-1,-,few,TRBV2,CASTTGTYNEQFF,TGTGCCAGCACTACCGGGACTTACAATGAGCAGTTCTTC
TRBJ2-2,-,-,TRBV5-6,CASSLGDRKTGELFF,TGTGCCAGCAGCTTGGGGGACCGTAAAACCGGGGAGCTGTTTTTT
TRBJ1-5,-,-,TRBV6-1,CASWGSVGNQPQHF,TGTGCCAGCTGGGGGTCCGTAGGCAATCAGCCCCAGCATTTT
TRBJ2-7,-,-,TRBV27,CASRRTPYEQYF,TGTGCCAGCAGACGGACACCCTACGAGCAGTACTTC
TRBJ1-2,-,many,TRBV25-1,CASSEFGGGDGYTF,TGTGCCAGCAGTGAATTCGGTGGTGGGGATGGCTACACCTTC
TRBJ1-2,TRBD1,-,TRBV27,CASSQTGGRIFF,TGTGCCAGCAGTCAGACAGGGGGGCGGATCTTCTTC
TRBJ1-1,-,few,TRBV7-3,CASKGGMNTEAFF,TGTGCCAGCAAGGGGGGAATGAACACTGAAGCTTTCTTT
TRBJ2-7,-,-,TRBV5-5,CASRGELYEQYF,TGTGCCAGCAGGGGGGAGCTCTACGAGCAGTACTTC
TRBJ1-6,TRBD1,-,TRBV20-1,CSARDGQGGYSPLHF,TGCAGTGCTAGAGATGGACAGGGTGGGTATTCACCCCTCCACTTT
TRBJ1-6,-,-,TRBV20-1,CSASGADNSPLHF,TGCAGTGCTAGTGGGGCAGATAATTCACCCCTCCACTTT
TRBJ1-2,-,few,TRBV24-1,CATSGRDYGYTF,TGTGCCACCAGTGGCAGGGACTATGGCTACACCTTC
TRBJ2-3,TRBD1,-,TRBV10-1,CASSDGFGTGASTDTQYF,TGCGCCAGCAGTGATGGCTTCGGGACAGGGGCCTCCACAGATACGCAGTATTTT
TRBJ2-7,TRBD2,-,TRBV6-1,CASKTGLAREQYF,TGTGCCAGCAAAACGGGACTAGCTCGCGAGCAGTACTTC
TRBJ1-5,-,many,TRBV12-3/TRBV12-4,CASSLDGYSNQPQHF,TGTGCCAGCAGTTTGGATGGTTATAGCAATCAGCCCCAGCATTTT
TRBJ1-2,TRBD1,few,TRBV9,CASSARTGISGYTF,TGTGCCAGCAGCGCCAGGACAGGGATTAGTGGCTACACCTTC
TRBJ2-6,-,-,TRBV20-1,CSATGTTSGANVLTF,TGCAGTGCGACCGGGACAACCTCTGGGGCCAACGTCCTGACTTTC
TRBJ2-1,TRBD2,few,TRBV7-9,CASSKTSGGNEQFF,TGTGCCAGCAGCAAGACTAGCGGGGGTAATGAGCAGTTCTTC
TRBJ2-5,-,-,TRBV4-2,CASSPSSRDSETQYF,TGTGCCAGCAGCCCCTCCTCTAGAGACTCGGAGACCCAGTACTTC
TRBJ2-1,-,few,TRBV7-3,CASSDGSYNEQFF,TGTGCCAGCAGCGACGGCTCCTACAATGAGCAGTTCTTC
TRBJ2-6,-,few,TRBV5-1,CASSLESLSGANVLTF,TGCGCCAGCAGCTTGGAAAGCCTCTCTGGGGCCAACGTCCTGACTTTC
TRBJ1-5,-,many,TRBV12-3/TRBV12-4,CASSLVPQPQHF,TGTGCCAGCAGTTTAGTCCCGCAGCCCCAGCATTTT
TRBJ2-7,TRBD2,-,TRBV7-9,CASSAPLAGGLYEQYF,TGTGCCAGCAGCGCACCACTAGCGGGGGGTCTCTACGAGCAGTACTTC
TRBJ2-1,-,-,TRBV2,CASSVTRDNEQFF,TGTGCCAGCAGTGTCACCAGGGACAATGAGCAGTTCTTC
TRBJ2-7,-,many,TRBV7-9,CASSQGVEQYF,TGTGCCAGCAGCCAAGGGGTCGAGCAGTACTTC
TRBJ1-3,-,many,TRBV29-1,CSVGSSGNTIYF,TGCAGCGTCGGGAGCTCTGGAAACACCATATATTTT
TRBJ1-5,-,-,TRBV14,CASSSRANQPQHF,TGTGCCAGCAGTTCCAGGGCGAATCAGCCCCAGCATTTT
TRBJ2-2,TRBD1,-,TRBV6-5,CASSYTWTGVGTGELFF,TGTGCCAGCAGTTACACGTGGACAGGGGTAGGGACCGGGGAGCTGTTTTTT
TRBJ1-2,-,few,TRBV4-1,CASSQLPGTIYWDGYTF,TGCGCCAGCAGCCAATTGCCCGGGACAATCTATTGGGATGGCTACACCTTC
TRBJ2-3,-,-,TRBV9,CASSVAHTDTQYF,TGTGCCAGCAGCGTAGCTCACACAGATACGCAGTATTTT
TRBJ2-5,TRBD2,-,TRBV4-3,CASSQDTASGGQETQYF,TGCGCCAGCAGCCAAGATACGGCTAGCGGGGGTCAAGAGACCCAGTACTTC
TRBJ2-3,-,few,TRBV3-1,CASSQGWDSTDTQYF,TGTGCCAGCAGCCAAGGTTGGGATAGCACAGATACGCAGTATTTT
TRBJ2-5,-,few,TRBV5-6,CASSLWSGETQYF,TGTGCCAGCAGCTTGTGGAGCGGTGAGACCCAGTACTTC
TRBJ2-3,TRBD2,few,TRBV11-1,CASSSPGDFSGASTDTQYF,TGTGCCAGCAGCTCCCCGGGGGATTTTAGCGGGGCTAGCACAGATACGCAGTATTTT
TRBJ1-1,-,many,TRBV20-1,CSAPRPGGNTEAFF,TGCAGTGCCCCCCGGCCCGGGGGGAACACTGAAGCTTTCTTT
TRBJ1-5,-,many,TRBV5-7,CASNIGVNQPQHF,TGTGCCAGCAACATCGGGGTCAATCAGCCCCAGCATTTT
TRBJ1-5,-,few,TRBV7-3,CASSEGPNQPQHF,TGTGCCAGCAGCGAGGGTCCCAATCAGCCCCAGCATTTT
TRBJ2-1,TRBD1,-,TRBV9,CASSVEAGGWDNEQFF,TGTGCCAGCAGCGTAGAGGCAGGGGGCTGGGACAATGAGCAGTTCTTC
TRBJ1-5,-,-,TRBV4-1,CASSQYRARGGNSNQPQHF,TGCGCCAGCAGCCAATATCGGGCACGTGGGGGAAATAGCAATCAGCCCCAGCATTTT
TRBJ2-4,-,many,TRBV12-3/TRBV12-4,CASSYRGDLAKNIQYF,TGTGCCAGCAGTTATCGGGGCGACCTAGCCAAAAACATTCAGTACTTC
TRBJ2-3,-,-,TRBV6-1,CASSGKGTDTQYF,TGTGCCAGCAGTGGAAAGGGGACAGATACGCAGTATTTT
TRBJ2-1,-,-,TRBV5-1,CASSPYPDWAYEQFF,TGCGCCAGCAGCCCATACCCAGACTGGGCCTATGAGCAGTTCTTC
TRBJ1-1,-,-,TRBV7-9,CASRKIGVNTEAFF,TGTGCCAGCAGAAAAATTGGGGTGAACACTGAAGCTTTCTTT